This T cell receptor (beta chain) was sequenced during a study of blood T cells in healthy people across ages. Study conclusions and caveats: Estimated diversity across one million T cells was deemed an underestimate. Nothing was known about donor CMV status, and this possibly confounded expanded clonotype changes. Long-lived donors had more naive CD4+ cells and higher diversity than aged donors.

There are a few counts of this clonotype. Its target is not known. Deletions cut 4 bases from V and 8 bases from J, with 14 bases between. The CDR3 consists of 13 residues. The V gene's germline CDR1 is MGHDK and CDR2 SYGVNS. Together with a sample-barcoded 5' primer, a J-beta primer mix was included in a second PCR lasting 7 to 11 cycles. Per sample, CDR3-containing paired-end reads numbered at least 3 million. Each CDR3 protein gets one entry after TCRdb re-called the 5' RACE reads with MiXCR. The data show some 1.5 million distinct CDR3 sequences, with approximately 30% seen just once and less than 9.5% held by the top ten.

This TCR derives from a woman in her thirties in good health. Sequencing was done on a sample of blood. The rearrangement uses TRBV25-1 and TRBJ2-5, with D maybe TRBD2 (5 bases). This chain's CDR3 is CASSVTAPGTQYF. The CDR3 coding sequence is TGTGCCAGCAGTGTAACAGCCCCGGGAACCCAGTACTTC.